A single sample is the source of the 15 T cell receptor beta chains below, sequenced in a study of PD-1 blockade in classical Hodgkin lymphoma. The time point is: cycle 4 day 1 (C4D1), after less than seven weeks of nivolumab. Autologous stem cell transplantation was followed by relapse in every patient, and brentuximab vedotin exposure varied. Clones were read by immunoSEQ multiplex PCR, and TCRdb kept only the in-frame ones, dropping some. The sample records 20,000 to 25,000 clones, approximately 77% being singletons. The specimen comprised peripheral blood mononuclear cells (PBMCs), sampled before the fourth cycle of nivolumab. Receptors originate from a human donor with classical Hodgkin lymphoma.

The rearrangement uses TRBV6-5 and TRBJ1-3, with TRBD1 matching 8 bases. CDR1 and CDR2 (germline): MNHEY, SVGAGI. The trim removed 6 bases at V and 4 bases at J, leaving 5 bases unmatched. This CDR3 region has 14 residues. This chain's CDR3 is CASRHGQGGNTIYF. The CDR3 region has the DNA TGTGCCAGCAGACACGGACAGGGCGGAAACACCATATATTTT.

The chain recombines TRBV7-8 with TRBJ2-1, with D possibly matching TRBD1 (6 bases). Trimming removed 1 base from V and 7 bases from J, with 8 bases in between. The CDR3 spans 13 residues. Germline V CDR1 and CDR2: SGHVS, FQNEAQ. CDR3 loop: CASSLDRDNEQFF. For the CDR3, the DNA is TGTGCCAGCAGCTTAGACAGGGATAATGAGCAGTTCTTC.

This chain connects TRBV5-1 to TRBJ2-5, with D tentatively TRBD2 (6 bases). Between the trimmed V and J ends, which lost 0 bases and 5 bases, there was a span of 17 bases. The CDR3 extends over 16 amino acids. The germline V gene encodes CDR1 SGHRS and CDR2 YFSETQ. CDR3 protein: CASSLVAGRGVETQYF. The DNA of the CDR3 is TGCGCCAGCAGCTTGGTGGCGGGGAGAGGGGTTGAGACCCAGTACTTC.

The V and J genes are TRBV6-1 and TRBJ1-2; D is unresolved. V dropped 0 bases and J dropped 5 bases, with 7 bases sitting between them. CDR1 and CDR2 from the germline V gene are MNHNS and SASEGT. There are 13 residues in the CDR3. The CDR3 loop reads CASSEAGKYGYTF. In DNA form, the CDR3 reads TGTGCCAGCAGTGAAGCCGGCAAATATGGCTACACCTTC.

The sample holds one count of this clone. The V and J genes are TRBV19 and TRBJ2-7, with TRBD2 matching over 11 bases. This CDR3 is 16 amino acids long. The germline V gene has CDR1 LNHDA and CDR2 SQIVND (reference sequence). The J segment lost 3 bases and the V segment lost 1 base, leaving 5 bases of the junction unmatched. CDR3 nucleotides: TGTGCCAGTAGTATAGCTGCTAGCGGGGGGATCTACGAGCAGTACTTC. Translating gives CASSIAASGGIYEQYF.

This chain connects TRBV5-5 to TRBJ2-2; 13 bases are a match to TRBD2. With 4 bases clipped from V and 7 bases from J, the junction kept 13 bases outside the gene matches. CDR1 SGHKS and CDR2 YYEKEE come from the germline V gene (reference sequence). The CDR3 consists of 18 residues. CDR3 sequence (DNA): TGTGCCAGCAGCCCCGATCCAGGACTAGCGGGAGCCTTCGGGGAGCTGTTTTTT. Protein product: CASSPDPGLAGAFGELFF.

A single count supports this clone. The chain recombines TRBV18 with TRBJ2-1, with 10 bases aligning to TRBD2. After removal of 4 bases from V and 4 bases from J, the junction contained 10 bases not matched to a gene. The CDR3 sequence is 17 residues long. Germline CDR1 reads KGHSH; CDR2 reads LQKENI. CDR3 region: CASSRTTLAGTYNEQFF. CDR3 nucleotide sequence: TGTGCCAGCTCACGAACTACACTAGCGGGAACTTACAATGAGCAGTTCTTC.

This clone appeared a few times. The V call is TRBV19, the J call TRBJ1-2, with D perhaps TRBD1 (5 bases). The germline gives CDR1 LNHDA, CDR2 SQIVND (reference sequence). This CDR3 is built from 15 residues. V lost 6 bases to trimming and J lost 1 base, with 15 bases between them. CDR3 sequence reads: CASRKGSNDNYGYTF. DNA for the CDR3: TGTGCCAGTAGAAAGGGGAGCAACGATAACTATGGCTACACCTTC.

This sequence joins TRBV19 and TRBJ2-7; 9 bases are shared with TRBD1. Unmatched junction bases numbered 5, after V lost 4 bases and J lost 1 base. Germline V gene sequence: CDR1 LNHDA, CDR2 SQIVND (reference sequence). The CDR3 has 15 residues. CDR3 amino acids: CASSTSTGGSYEQYF. In nucleotides, the CDR3 is TGTGCCAGTAGTACATCGACAGGGGGGTCCTACGAGCAGTACTTC.

DNA for the CDR3: TGTGCCAGCAGCTTAAATCAGGGGAAAGAGACCCAGTACTTC. Its protein product is CASSLNQGKETQYF. The V and J genes are TRBV7-2 and TRBJ2-5, with TRBD1 as a possible D gene (6 bases). In germline, CDR1 is SGHTA, CDR2 FQGNSA. V gave up 2 bases and J gave up 3 bases, with 10 bases separating them. The CDR3 runs 14 residues.

This clone was seen a handful of times. The rearrangement links TRBV27 to TRBJ1-3; D is unresolved. The CDR3 is 14 amino acids. V shed 5 bases and J shed 1 base, with 9 bases lying between them. Per germline, CDR1 MNHEY and CDR2 SMNVEV (reference sequence). CDR3 residues: CASSPRVSGNTIYF. The CDR3 nucleotides read TGTGCCAGCAGTCCTAGGGTATCTGGAAACACCATATATTTT.

The chain employs TRBV4-3 and TRBJ1-5; the match to TRBD1 covers 8 bases. Germline V gene lookup returns CDR1 LGHNA and CDR2 YSLEER. CDR3 length equals 19 residues. With 0 bases clipped from V and 2 bases from J, the junction kept 12 bases outside the gene matches. The CDR3, as DNA: TGCGCCAGCAGCCAAGATTGGGCAGGGGGCATGACTGGCAATCAGCCCCAGCATTTT. This encodes CASSQDWAGGMTGNQPQHF.

This clone is a singleton in its sample. The J gene is TRBJ2-7, the V gene TRBV7-2; D possibly corresponds to TRBD2 (5 bases). V was pared by 2 bases and J by 3 bases, with 11 bases between. The germline V gene encodes CDR1 SGHTA and CDR2 FQGNSA. The CDR3 spans 14 residues. Here the CDR3 DNA reads TGTGCCAGCAGCTTATTTTCTAGCAGCTACGAGCAGTACTTC. Its protein product is CASSLFSSSYEQYF. Based on the CDR3 plus reference TRBV7-2 and TRBJ2-7, the full variable domain is GAGVSQSPSNKVTEKGKDVELRCDPISGHTALYWYRQSLGQGLEFLIYFQGNSAPDKSGLPSDRFSAERTGGSVSTLTIQRTQQEDSAVYLCASSLFSSSYEQYFGPGTRLTVT.

This clone was detected a few times. The V call is TRBV30, the J call TRBJ1-1; no reliable D call. The CDR3 has 14 amino acids. V was shortened by 0 bases and J by 1 base, with 9 bases between the two germline ends. CDR1 is GTSNPN and CDR2 is SVGIG in the germline V gene (reference sequence). CDR3 sequence: CAWSVKGGNTEAFF. CDR3 nucleotides: TGTGCCTGGAGTGTAAAGGGCGGGAACACTGAAGCTTTCTTT.

The genes are TRBV11-2 and TRBJ2-5, with D perhaps TRBD1 or TRBD2 (6 bases each). The CDR3 spans 15 residues. Looked up from germline, CDR1 is SGHAT and CDR2 is FQNNGV. V gave up 5 bases and J gave up 5 bases, with 18 bases separating them. CDR3 DNA sequence: TGTGCCAGCAGCCGAACGTGGGGGGCAATGGAGACCCAGTACTTC. Protein product: CASSRTWGAMETQYF. The full variable domain, rest sourced from reference TRBV11-2 and TRBJ2-5, is EAGVAQSPRYKIIEKRQSVAFWCNPISGHATLYWYQQILGQGPKLLIQFQNNGVVDDSQLPKDRFSAERLKGVDSTLKIQPAKLEDSAVYLCASSRTWGAMETQYFGPGTRLLVL.